This T cell receptor (beta chain) was identified in a study of metastatic and nonmetastatic thyroid tumors. Study at large: Where malignant and benign thyroid patients were concerned, repertoires were compared across blood and tumor or nodule tissue.

Patients had received no treatment of any kind before thyroid surgery. In the authors' workflow: It was from CDR3 differences across clinicopathological groups that a distant-metastasis classifier for papillary thyroid cancer was built. TCRdb re-analyzed the PCR reads through MiXCR. The V and J calls here are based on TCRdb, not the publication. The repertoire includes 30,000 to 40,000 clones, roughly 36% of them detected once, and roughly 22% sits in the top ten. Whole-study results and caveats: TCR beta diversity was reportedly significantly higher in malignant thyroid tumors than benign nodules, in blood and tumor.

Looked up from germline, CDR1 is WNHNN and CDR2 is SYGVQD (reference sequence). This CDR3 spans 15 amino acids. V shed 2 bases and J 4 bases; nucleotides not matched to a gene: 6. The sample holds a few counts of this clone. As yet, its antigen is unknown. Sequencing used tumor tissue. The rearrangement links TRBV10-1 to TRBJ2-7; 9 bases line up with TRBD1. The origin of this receptor is a female donor with papillary thyroid cancer or a benign thyroid nodule (not recorded which). Some clones in this sample may be carry-over from other donors' samples. CDR3 region: CASSEPGTGRYEQYF. DNA of the CDR3: TGCGCCAGCAGTGAGCCCGGGACAGGGCGATACGAGCAGTACTTC.